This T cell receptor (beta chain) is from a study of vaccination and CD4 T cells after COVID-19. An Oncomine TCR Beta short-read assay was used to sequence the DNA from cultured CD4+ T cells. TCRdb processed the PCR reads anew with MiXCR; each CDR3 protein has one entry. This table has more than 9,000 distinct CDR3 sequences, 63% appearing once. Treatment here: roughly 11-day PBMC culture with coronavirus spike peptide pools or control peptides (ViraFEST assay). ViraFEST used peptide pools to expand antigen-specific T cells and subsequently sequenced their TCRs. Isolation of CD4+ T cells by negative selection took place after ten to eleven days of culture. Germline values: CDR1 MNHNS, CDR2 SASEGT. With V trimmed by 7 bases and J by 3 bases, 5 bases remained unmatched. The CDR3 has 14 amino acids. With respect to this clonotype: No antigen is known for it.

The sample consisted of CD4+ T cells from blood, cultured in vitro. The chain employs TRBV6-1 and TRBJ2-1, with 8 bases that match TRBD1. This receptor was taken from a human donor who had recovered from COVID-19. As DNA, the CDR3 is TGTGCCAGCACTACCAGGGGGCTCTACAATGAGCAGTTCTTC. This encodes CASTTRGLYNEQFF.